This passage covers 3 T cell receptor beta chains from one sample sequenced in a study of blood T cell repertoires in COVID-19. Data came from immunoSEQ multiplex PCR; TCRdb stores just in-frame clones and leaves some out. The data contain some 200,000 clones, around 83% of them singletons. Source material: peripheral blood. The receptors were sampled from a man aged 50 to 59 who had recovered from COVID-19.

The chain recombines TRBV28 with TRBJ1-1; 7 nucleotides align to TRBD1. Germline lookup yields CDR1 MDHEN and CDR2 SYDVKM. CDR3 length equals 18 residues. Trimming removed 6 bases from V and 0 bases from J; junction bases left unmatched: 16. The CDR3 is CASSPTGVRRTMNTEAFF. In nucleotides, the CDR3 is TGTGCCAGCAGCCCCACAGGGGTTCGGCGGACCATGAACACTGAAGCTTTCTTT.

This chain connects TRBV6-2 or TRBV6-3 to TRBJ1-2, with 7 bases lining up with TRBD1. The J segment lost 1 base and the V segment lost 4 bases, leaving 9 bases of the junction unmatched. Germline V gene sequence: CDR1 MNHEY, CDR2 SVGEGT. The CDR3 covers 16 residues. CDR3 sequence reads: CASSSTTGLLNYGYTF. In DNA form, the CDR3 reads TGTGCCAGCAGTTCCACGACAGGGCTTCTTAACTATGGCTACACCTTC.

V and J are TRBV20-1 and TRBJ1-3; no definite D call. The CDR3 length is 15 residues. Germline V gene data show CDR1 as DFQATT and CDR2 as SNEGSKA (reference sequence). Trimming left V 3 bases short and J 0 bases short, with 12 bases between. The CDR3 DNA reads TGCAGTGCTAGTCAGGCCCCAAGCTCTGGAAACACCATATATTTT. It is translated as CSASQAPSSGNTIYF.